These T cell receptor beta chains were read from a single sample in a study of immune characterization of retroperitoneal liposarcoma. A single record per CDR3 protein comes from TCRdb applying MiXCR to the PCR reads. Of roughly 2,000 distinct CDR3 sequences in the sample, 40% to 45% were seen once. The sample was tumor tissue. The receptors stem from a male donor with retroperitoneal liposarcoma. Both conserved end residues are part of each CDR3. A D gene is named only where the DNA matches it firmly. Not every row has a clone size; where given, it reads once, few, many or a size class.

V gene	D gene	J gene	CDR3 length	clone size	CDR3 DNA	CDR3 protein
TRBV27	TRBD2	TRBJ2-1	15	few	TGTGCCAGCAGTCCTCGAGCGGGAGGGCCGAGTGAGCAGTTCTTC	CASSPRAGGPSEQFF
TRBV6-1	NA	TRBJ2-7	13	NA	TGTGCCAGCAGGCGGACGAACTCCTACGAGCAGTACTTC	CASRRTNSYEQYF
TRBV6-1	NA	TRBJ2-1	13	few	TGTGCCAGCAGCTGGGGTATCCGAGAGACCCAGTTCTTC	CASSWGIRETQFF
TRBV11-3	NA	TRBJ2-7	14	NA	TGTGCCAGCAGCTTGTTCAGGGGCGCCTACGAGCAGTACTTC	CASSLFRGAYEQYF
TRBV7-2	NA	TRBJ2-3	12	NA	TGTGCCAGCAGCTTAGTAGGGTGGGAGCAGTATTTT	CASSLVGWEQYF
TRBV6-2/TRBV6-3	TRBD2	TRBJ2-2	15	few	TGTGCCAGCAGTTACAGTCGGGAGGCCACCGGGGAGCTGTTTTTT	CASSYSREATGELFF
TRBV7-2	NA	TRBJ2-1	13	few	TGTGCCAGCAGCTTATCCAGGGTATACGAGCAGTTCTTC	CASSLSRVYEQFF
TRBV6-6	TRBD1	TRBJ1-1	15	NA	TGTGCCAGCAGTTACGAAGGACAGGAGATCGTTGAAGCTTTCTTT	CASSYEGQEIVEAFF
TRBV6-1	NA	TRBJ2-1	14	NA	TGTGCCAGCAGACGGGAATTTCGGAACAATGAGCAGTTCTTC	CASRREFRNNEQFF
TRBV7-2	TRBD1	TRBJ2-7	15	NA	TGTGCCAGCAGCTTAGCCGGGACAGGGATTTACGAGCAGTACTTC	CASSLAGTGIYEQYF
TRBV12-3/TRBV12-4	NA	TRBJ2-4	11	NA	TGTGCCAGCAGTTTAGACAATGAGCAGTACTTC	CASSLDNEQYF